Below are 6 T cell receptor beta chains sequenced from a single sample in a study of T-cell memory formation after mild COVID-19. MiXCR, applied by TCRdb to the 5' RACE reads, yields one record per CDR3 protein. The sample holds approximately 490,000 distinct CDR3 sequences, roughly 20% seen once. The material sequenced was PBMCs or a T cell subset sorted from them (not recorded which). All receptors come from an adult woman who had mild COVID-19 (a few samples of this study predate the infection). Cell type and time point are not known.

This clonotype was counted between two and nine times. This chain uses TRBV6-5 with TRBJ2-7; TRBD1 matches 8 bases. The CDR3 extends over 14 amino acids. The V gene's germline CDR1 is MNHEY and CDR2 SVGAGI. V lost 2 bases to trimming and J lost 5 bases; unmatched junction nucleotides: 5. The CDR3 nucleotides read TGTGCCAGCAGTTACGGACAGGGTAGCCACGAGCAGTACTTC. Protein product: CASSYGQGSHEQYF.

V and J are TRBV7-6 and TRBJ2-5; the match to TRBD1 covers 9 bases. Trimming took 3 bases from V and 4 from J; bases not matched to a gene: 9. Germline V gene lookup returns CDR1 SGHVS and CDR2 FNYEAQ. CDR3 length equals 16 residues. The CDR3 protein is CASSFFARTGVETQYF. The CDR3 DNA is TGTGCCAGCAGCTTTTTCGCCCGGACAGGGGTAGAGACCCAGTACTTC.

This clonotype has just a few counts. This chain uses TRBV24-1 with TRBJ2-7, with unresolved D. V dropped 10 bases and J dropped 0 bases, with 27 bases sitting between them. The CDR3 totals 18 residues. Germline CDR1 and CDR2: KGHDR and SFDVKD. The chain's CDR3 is CATQSGPPLQGISYEQYF. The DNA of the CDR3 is TGTGCCACGCAGTCTGGACCGCCCCTCCAAGGGATCTCCTACGAGCAGTACTTC.

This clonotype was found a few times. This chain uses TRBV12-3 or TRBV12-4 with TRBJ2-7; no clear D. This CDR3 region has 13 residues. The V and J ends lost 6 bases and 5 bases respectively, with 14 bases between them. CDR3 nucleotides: TGTGCCAGCAGCCCCTCCGGTTTCCACGAGCAGTACTTC. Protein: CASSPSGFHEQYF.

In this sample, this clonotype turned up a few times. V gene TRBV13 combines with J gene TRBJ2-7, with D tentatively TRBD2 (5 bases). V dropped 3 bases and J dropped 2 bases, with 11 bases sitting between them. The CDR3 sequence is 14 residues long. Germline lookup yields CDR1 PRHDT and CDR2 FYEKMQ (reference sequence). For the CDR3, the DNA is TGTGCCAGCAGCTTCCCAGGACTTACCTACGAGCAGTACTTC. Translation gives CASSFPGLTYEQYF. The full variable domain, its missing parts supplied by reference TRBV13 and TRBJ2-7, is AAGVIQSPRHLIKEKRETATLKCYPIPRHDTVYWYQQGPGQDPQFLISFYEKMQSDKGSIPDRFSAQQFSDYHSELNMSSLELGDSALYFCASSFPGLTYEQYFGPGTRLTVT.

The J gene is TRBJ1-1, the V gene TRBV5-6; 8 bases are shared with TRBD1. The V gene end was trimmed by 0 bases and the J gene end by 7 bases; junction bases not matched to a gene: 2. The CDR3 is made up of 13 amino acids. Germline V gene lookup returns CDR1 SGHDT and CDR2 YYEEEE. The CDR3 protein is CASSLGTGSEAFF. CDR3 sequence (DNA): TGTGCCAGCAGCTTGGGGACAGGGAGTGAAGCTTTCTTT.